The sequence of this TCR beta chain was determined in a study of CD8+ T cells in alopecia areata. As for the study in general: Tofacitinib ran 6 to 18 months, followed by 6 months off drug.

Comments on this clone: Its target is unknown.

The CDR3 loop spans 13 amino acids. J lost 6 bases, V lost 8 bases, and 10 bases had no gene match. CDR1 MDHEN and CDR2 SYDVKM come from the germline V gene. Study conclusions and caveats: Greater clonality was observed in lesional scalp samples, especially alopecia totalis/universalis, versus normal scalp.

Collection of lesional scalp punch biopsies and peripheral blood was performed in alopecia areata patients. cDNA reverse transcribed from extracted RNA served as the sequencing template. Only in-frame clones appear in the TCRdb table, and some are missing; sequencing was by immunoSEQ multiplex PCR. The table shows approximately 12,000 clones, with 50% to 60% occurring only once. The receptor was derived from a human donor with alopecia areata. Sequenced material: skin. The J gene is TRBJ2-7, the V gene TRBV28, with 7 bases that match TRBD1. The CDR3 sequence: CASLDRALVEQYF. For the CDR3, the DNA is TGTGCCAGCCTCGACAGGGCCTTAGTCGAGCAGTACTTC. Looking up the rest from reference TRBV28 and TRBJ2-7 gives the full variable domain: DVKVTQSSRYLVKRTGEKVFLECVQDMDHENMFWYRQDPGLGLRLIYFSYDVKMKEKGDIPEGYSVSREKKERFSLILESASTNQTSMYLCASLDRALVEQYFGPGTRLTVT.